These 18 T cell receptor beta chains were all obtained from the same sample, sequenced in a study of CD8+ T cells in alopecia areata listed by TCRdb under 2018. Reading the label with the study, this specimen's treatment or condition is: oral pan-JAK inhibitor, 5-10 mg twice daily. Preparation of the library involved the immunoSEQ multiplex PCR assay. For TCR sequencing, RNA was extracted from every sample and reverse transcribed into cDNA to serve as template. TCRdb holds this immuneACCESS table with in-frame rearrangements only. Some clones are missing; in checked studies, unresolved V genes explain under half, and the rest has no known cause. The sample table shows 95,000 to 100,000 clones, and 55% to 75% are seen once. About a sixth of the sample goes to the ten largest clones. This specimen consisted of CD8+ T cells sorted from blood, obtained at roughly week 58, from a patient treated with tofacitinib. The origin of the receptors is a human donor with alopecia areata.

CDR3 DNA sequence: TGTGCCAGCAGAGGAGGCCGGGCCACTGACGATACGCAGTATTTT. This sequence encodes CASRGGRATDDTQYF. The chain recombines TRBV7-9 with TRBJ2-3; possible D gene TRBD2, 5 bases. V was trimmed by 6 bases and J by 6 bases, leaving 19 bases between them. The germline V gene encodes CDR1 SEHNR and CDR2 FQNEAQ (reference sequence). The CDR3 sequence is 15 residues long.

V usage is TRBV28 and J usage is TRBJ1-1; D call uncertain. The CDR3 contains 13 residues. Germline V gene data show CDR1 as MDHEN and CDR2 as SYDVKM. With 3 bases removed from V and 1 base from J, the gap between germline ends came to 6 bases. The DNA for the CDR3 is TGTGCCAGCAGTTTTTGGTGGAACACTGAAGCTTTCTTT. It yields the protein CASSFWWNTEAFF.

The V gene is TRBV30, the J gene TRBJ2-2; TRBD1 or TRBD2 may be the D gene (6 bases each). V shed 7 bases and J shed 6 bases, with 12 bases lying between them. Germline lookup yields CDR1 GTSNPN and CDR2 SVGIG (reference sequence). This CDR3 is 12 amino acids long. The CDR3 coding sequence is TGTGCCTATATGGAGGGGGCCGGGGAGCTGTTTTTT. As protein: CAYMEGAGELFF.

The table lists this clone with a few counts. The chain uses TRBV5-8 and TRBJ2-5; tentative D call: TRBD1 (7 bases). The germline V and J ends were trimmed by 4 bases and 3 bases, with 25 bases remaining between them. Per the germline V gene, CDR1 is SGHTS and CDR2 is YDEGEE. The CDR3 runs 18 residues. CDR3 amino acids: CASSPAEVRGTSEETQYF. The CDR3 region has the DNA TGTGCCAGCAGCCCTGCCGAGGTCAGGGGGACTTCTGAAGAGACCCAGTACTTC.

The rearrangement joins TRBV7-9 to TRBJ1-1; no firm D call. V dropped 4 bases and J dropped 7 bases, with 7 bases sitting between them. The CDR3 runs 11 residues. The germline gives CDR1 SEHNR, CDR2 FQNEAQ (reference sequence). In DNA, the CDR3 is TGTGCCAGCAGCTCGCCAGTTGAAGCTTTCTTT. Encoded protein: CASSSPVEAFF.

The chain carries TRBV6-6 and TRBJ2-5, with D perhaps matching TRBD1 (6 bases). V dropped 7 bases and J dropped 3 bases, with 15 bases sitting between them. The CDR3 totals 14 residues. Germline V gives CDR1 MNHNY, CDR2 SVGAGI (reference sequence). CDR3 region: CASTQLSGEETQYF. The CDR3 DNA reads as TGTGCCAGCACCCAACTCTCAGGGGAAGAGACCCAGTACTTC.

CDR3 amino acids: CASSPSSGTVYGYTF. For the CDR3, the DNA is TGTGCCAGCTCACCATCGTCCGGGACAGTTTATGGCTACACCTTC. The chain recombines TRBV18 with TRBJ1-2; 7 positions agree with TRBD1. This CDR3 contains 15 residues. Germline V gives CDR1 KGHSH, CDR2 LQKENI. V was pared by 2 bases and J by 5 bases, with 8 bases of the junction left unmatched. Full variable domain (remainder filled in from reference TRBV18 and TRBJ1-2): NAGVMQNPRHLVRRRGQEARLRCSPMKGHSHVYWYRQLPEEGLKFMVYLQKENIIDESGMPKERFSAEFPKEGPSILRIQQVVRGDSAAYFCASSPSSGTVYGYTFGSGTRLTVV.

The chain combines TRBV6-5 with TRBJ1-3; possibly TRBD1 for D (5 bases). With 7 bases removed from V and 1 base from J, the gap between germline ends came to 8 bases. Germline values: CDR1 MNHEY, CDR2 SVGAGI. The CDR3 totals 13 residues. CDR3: CASNEGSGNTIYF. The CDR3 DNA follows: TGTGCCAGCAACGAGGGGTCTGGAAACACCATATATTTT.

V gene TRBV5-6 combines with J gene TRBJ2-7; D unclear. V lost 0 bases to trimming and J lost 7 bases, with 8 bases between them. The CDR3 has 12 residues. Germline V gives CDR1 SGHDT, CDR2 YYEEEE. CDR3 region: CASSLGSGEQYF. The CDR3 bases are TGTGCCAGCAGCTTGGGTAGTGGGGAGCAGTACTTC. Based on the CDR3 plus reference TRBV5-6 and TRBJ2-7, the full variable domain is DAGVTQSPTHLIKTRGQQVTLRCSPKSGHDTVSWYQQALGQGPQFIFQYYEEEERQRGNFPDRFSGHQFPNYSSELNVNALLLGDSALYLCASSLGSGEQYFGPGTRLTVT.

This rearrangement joins TRBV25-1 to TRBJ2-1; D call uncertain. The CDR3 totals 10 residues. Germline CDR1 MGHDK, CDR2 SYGVNS. Trimming pared 4 bases from V and 6 bases from J, leaving 1 base between. CDR3 loop: CASSANEQFF. Written as DNA, the CDR3 is TGTGCCAGCAGTGCCAATGAGCAGTTCTTC. The variable domain in full, completed from reference TRBV25-1 and TRBJ2-1, reads EADIYQTPRYLVIGTGKKITLECSQTMGHDKMYWYQQDPGMELHLIHYSYGVNSTEKGDLSSESTVSRIRTEHFPLTLESARPSHTSQYLCASSANEQFFGPGTRLTVL.

In its sample, this clone was seen a few times. The chain carries TRBV2 and TRBJ2-1, with 10 bases aligning to TRBD2. J gave up 9 bases and V 8 bases, and 7 bases lay outside the gene matches. The CDR3 is 13 amino acids. Germline V CDR1 and CDR2: SNHLY, FYNNEI. CDR3 sequence: CASGAGGPGEQFF. The CDR3 DNA is TGTGCCAGCGGAGCGGGGGGGCCGGGTGAGCAGTTCTTC.

The chain has TRBV6-5 and TRBJ2-1, with a possible D match to TRBD1 (5 bases). Looked up from germline, CDR1 is MNHEY and CDR2 is SVGAGI. CDR3 length: 13 amino acids. The V gene lost 5 bases and the J gene lost 7 bases, with 12 bases spanning the gap. The CDR3 loop reads CASSRASGNEQFF. In DNA form, the CDR3 reads TGTGCCAGCAGTCGGGCCTCAGGGAATGAGCAGTTCTTC.

The chain employs TRBV29-1 and TRBJ1-2; D unclear. Germline-derived CDR1 and CDR2 are SQVTM and ANQGSEA. The V gene lost 7 bases and the J gene lost 3 bases, with 9 bases spanning the gap. There are 11 residues in the CDR3. The CDR3 nucleotides are TGCAGCGGACGGACGGACTATGGCTACACCTTC. It is translated as CSGRTDYGYTF. Looking up the rest from reference TRBV29-1 and TRBJ1-2 gives the full variable domain: SAVISQKPSRDICQRGTSLTIQCQVDSQVTMMFWYRQQPGQSLTLIATANQGSEATYESGFVIDKFPISRPNLTFSTLTVSNMSPEDSSIYLCSGRTDYGYTFGSGTRLTVV.

CDR3 residues: CASSEWPKNTEAFF. The DNA of the CDR3 is TGTGCCAGCAGTGAGTGGCCGAAGAACACTGAAGCTTTCTTT. The chain couples TRBV2 to TRBJ1-1; D is uncertain. Germline CDR1 reads SNHLY; CDR2 reads FYNNEI. With 3 bases removed from V and 1 base from J, the gap between germline ends came to 9 bases. The CDR3 loop spans 14 amino acids.

This clone was counted between two and nine times. The chain couples TRBV2 to TRBJ1-2, with D hard to call. V dropped 4 bases and J dropped 1 base, with 7 bases sitting between them. The CDR3 contains 13 residues. CDR1 and CDR2 from the germline V gene are SNHLY and FYNNEI. DNA of the CDR3: TGTGCCAGCAGTGTGGGAGTTAACTATGGCTACACCTTC. Protein product: CASSVGVNYGYTF.

The chain's CDR3 is CASSLSRDRGSYTF. CDR3 coding DNA: TGTGCCAGCAGTTTATCCCGGGACAGGGGGAGCTACACCTTC. This chain joins TRBV27 and TRBJ1-2, with 11 bases identical to TRBD1. The V gene's germline CDR1 is MNHEY and CDR2 SMNVEV (reference sequence). The CDR3 runs to 14 residues. V lost 0 bases and J lost 9; bases outside the gene matches: 3.

The rearrangement joins TRBV5-1 to TRBJ2-5; 9 nucleotides align to TRBD2. CDR1 and CDR2 from the germline V gene are SGHRS and YFSETQ. The CDR3 sequence is 16 residues long. V trimming: 3 bases; J trimming: 2 bases; junction bases outside the gene matches: 8. The CDR3 nucleotides are TGCGCCAGCAGCTCCGGCGGGGGGGCGGAACAAGAGACCCAGTACTTC. Translation gives CASSSGGGAEQETQYF.

This clone has more than one count but fewer than ten. The rearrangement links TRBV2 to TRBJ1-1; D is possibly TRBD1 (5 bases). Per germline, CDR1 SNHLY and CDR2 FYNNEI. This CDR3 region has 12 residues. Trimming removed 7 bases from V and 5 bases from J, with 11 bases in between. CDR3 in amino acids: CASNSRATEAFF. The CDR3 DNA reads TGTGCCAGCAATAGCAGGGCGACTGAAGCTTTCTTT.